The T cell receptor beta chain described here comes from a study of blood T cells in healthy people across ages. The study, taken as a whole, reports: PBMCs went unsorted, and a conclusive naive versus antigen-experienced comparison was therefore prevented. Versus aged donors, long-lived donors had higher diversity and more naive CD4+ cells.

With respect to this clonotype: As yet, its antigen is unknown.

Sample-barcoded 5' priming and a J-beta primer mix drove a second PCR of roughly 6 to 12 cycles. TCRdb passed the 5' RACE reads through MiXCR, listing each CDR3 protein once. The sample lists hundreds of thousands of distinct CDR3 sequences, just over 55% occurring once. The individuals who served as donors were healthy Caucasians living in Russia, aged roughly 6 to 90. The germline V gene encodes CDR1 SGHVS and CDR2 FQNEAQ. The CDR3 covers 14 residues. Sequencing was done on a sample of blood. The TCR was taken from a man aged 35 to 55 in good health. The chain joins TRBV7-8 to TRBJ2-4; D is undetermined. The J call could be wrong; TRBJ2-7 is a better fit for the DNA end. CDR3 amino acids: CASSLILGSGEQYF. Written as DNA, the CDR3 is TGTGCCAGCAGCCTCATATTAGGGTCGGGCGAGCAGTACTTC.